One sample yielded the 17 T cell receptor beta chains listed below, sequenced in a study of OX40 agonist ivuxolimab in advanced cancers. Sequencing used immunoSEQ multiplex PCR; TCRdb keeps in-frame clones, though not all of them. The sample holds 95,000 to 150,000 clones; roughly nine tenths are singletons and the top ten take 0.5% to 0.7%. Specimen: CD4+ or CD8+ T cells sorted from blood, collected in a trial of the OX40 agonist ivuxolimab. The receptor source for this set is an adult with an advanced solid tumor such as melanoma, head and neck, liver or kidney cancer.

This CDR3 reads CASRTDRGSNQPQHF. CDR3 in DNA: TGTGCCAGCAGAACCGACAGGGGGAGCAATCAGCCCCAGCATTTT. This rearrangement joins TRBV28 to TRBJ1-5; TRBD1 aligns across 9 bases. Trimming took 6 bases from V and 1 from J; bases not matched to a gene: 4. CDR3 length equals 15 residues. Germline assignment: CDR1 MDHEN and CDR2 SYDVKM.

This clone appeared a single time. This sequence joins TRBV30 and TRBJ1-3; no reliable D call. Trimming left V 3 bases short and J 0 bases short, with 9 bases between. The CDR3 has 14 amino acids. Per germline, CDR1 GTSNPN and CDR2 SVGIG (reference sequence). The CDR3 region has the DNA TGTGCCTGGAGCAAAGGATTCTCTGGAAACACCATATATTTT. This gives the protein CAWSKGFSGNTIYF.

The gene calls are TRBV10-1 and TRBJ2-5, with D possibly matching TRBD2 (5 bases). Trimming left V 6 bases short and J 0 bases short, with 5 bases between. The germline CDR1 and CDR2 sequences are WNHNN and SYGVQD (reference sequence). CDR3 length: 12 amino acids. CDR3 protein: CASSGDQETQYF. The CDR3 coding sequence is TGCGCCAGCAGCGGGGACCAAGAGACCCAGTACTTC.

The J gene is TRBJ2-3, the V gene TRBV5-8; no definite D call. The length of the CDR3 is 14 residues. V dropped 2 bases and J dropped 0 bases, with 7 bases sitting between them. Germline-derived CDR1 and CDR2 are SGHTS and YDEGEE. CDR3 loop: CASSFSSSTDTQYF. CDR3 nucleotides: TGTGCCAGCAGCTTCTCTTCCAGCACAGATACGCAGTATTTT. Variable domain in full (rest from reference TRBV5-8 and TRBJ2-3): EAGVTQSPTHLIKTRGQQATLRCSPISGHTSVYWYQQALGLGLQFLLWYDEGEERNRGNFPPRFSGRQFPNYSSELNVNALELEDSALYLCASSFSSSTDTQYFGPGTRLTVL.

The chain couples TRBV11-2 to TRBJ1-3; TRBD1 matches 8 bases. Germline V CDR1 and CDR2: SGHAT, FQNNGV. The CDR3 spans 12 residues. The trim removed 5 bases at V and 10 bases at J, leaving 4 bases unmatched. As DNA, the CDR3 is TGTGCCAGCAGCCTACAGGGGGTTACCATATATTTT. Translated: CASSLQGVTIYF.

This chain connects TRBV28 to TRBJ1-4, with D possibly TRBD1 on 5 matching bases. Germline CDR1 and CDR2: MDHEN and SYDVKM. The ends were cut back, 4 bases at V and 8 bases at J, with 14 bases in the middle. The CDR3 covers 14 residues. The CDR3 is CASSWEGNKEKLFF. The DNA for the CDR3 is TGTGCCAGCAGTTGGGAGGGGAACAAAGAAAAACTGTTTTTT.

This clone was seen only a few times. The V call is TRBV7-9, the J call TRBJ2-1; 14 nucleotides line up with TRBD2. Losses at the gene ends were 8 bases for V and 8 bases for J; bases not matched to a gene: 2. The CDR3 has 13 residues. The germline V gene has CDR1 SEHNR and CDR2 FQNEAQ (reference sequence). The DNA for the CDR3 is TGTGCCAGCGGGACTAGCGGGGGTGATGAGCAGTTCTTC. This codes for CASGTSGGDEQFF.

This clone was found a few times. The chain recombines TRBV19 with TRBJ1-1, with D hard to call. Trimming stripped 5 bases from V and 8 bases from J, with 21 bases between. CDR3 size: 15 residues. Germline-derived CDR1 and CDR2 are LNHDA and SQIVND (reference sequence). The DNA for the CDR3 is TGTGCCAGTAGTTCGTCCTTTGGGGTAGAGGAGGAAGCTTTCTTT. Its protein product is CASSSSFGVEEEAFF.

The chain recombines TRBV7-9 with TRBJ1-2; D might be TRBD1 (5 bases). The CDR3 spans 16 residues. Germline V gene lookup returns CDR1 SEHNR and CDR2 FQNEAQ (reference sequence). The germline V and J ends were trimmed by 4 bases and 1 base, with 16 bases remaining between them. The CDR3 DNA sequence: TGTGCCAGCAGCTCCGCAGGTTGGGGCAATAACTATGGCTACACCTTC. The encoded protein is CASSSAGWGNNYGYTF.

J is TRBJ2-5 and V is TRBV7-8; no clear D. Germline V gene lookup returns CDR1 SGHVS and CDR2 FQNEAQ. Trimming pared 6 bases from V and 3 bases from J, leaving 17 bases between. The CDR3 is made up of 15 amino acids. CDR3 region: CASRPAYSGKETQYF. The DNA for the CDR3 is TGTGCCAGCAGGCCCGCCTACTCAGGAAAAGAGACCCAGTACTTC. The variable domain in full, completed from reference TRBV7-8 and TRBJ2-5, reads GAGVSQSPRYKVAKRGQDVALRCDPISGHVSLFWYQQALGQGPEFLTYFQNEAQLDKSGLPSDRFFAERPEGSVSTLKIQRTQQEDSAVYLCASRPAYSGKETQYFGPGTRLLVL.

The chain recombines TRBV18 with TRBJ2-5; 11 bases map to TRBD1. In germline, CDR1 is KGHSH, CDR2 LQKENI. V shed 4 bases and J 5 bases; nucleotides not matched to a gene: 9. The CDR3 has 16 amino acids. CDR3 in amino acids: CASSLRTGGVAETQYF. In nucleotides, the CDR3 is TGTGCCAGCTCACTACGGACAGGGGGCGTAGCGGAGACCCAGTACTTC.

This clone is a singleton in its sample. The chain joins TRBV5-4 to TRBJ2-5; TRBD2 agrees at 15 bases. The CDR3 has 16 amino acids. Germline CDR1 reads SGHNT; CDR2 reads YYREEE (reference sequence). The trim removed 4 bases at V and 5 bases at J, leaving 6 bases unmatched. In DNA form, the CDR3 reads TGTGCCAGCAGCCCCGGACTAGCGGGGGGGCTGGAGACCCAGTACTTC. Protein sequence: CASSPGLAGGLETQYF.

J is TRBJ1-5 and V is TRBV6-5; no firm D call. Germline-derived CDR1 and CDR2 are MNHEY and SVGAGI. V lost 0 bases to trimming and J lost 3 bases, with 9 bases between them. The CDR3 is made up of 15 amino acids. The CDR3 reads CASSYSARNNQPQHF. In DNA, the CDR3 is TGTGCCAGCAGTTACTCGGCTAGGAACAATCAGCCCCAGCATTTT.

CDR3 nucleotides: TGTGCCAGCAGCTTGGCGACAGGGGTCAATCAGCCCCAGCATTTT. Amino acid sequence: CASSLATGVNQPQHF. The chain employs TRBV7-2 and TRBJ1-5; 8 nucleotides match TRBD1. The germline V gene encodes CDR1 SGHTA and CDR2 FQGNSA. The CDR3 extends over 15 amino acids. Unmatched junction bases numbered 4, after V lost 3 bases and J lost 3 bases.

Here the CDR3 reads CATSISTAGELFF. The DNA of the CDR3 is TGTGCCACCAGCATTTCGACCGCCGGGGAGCTGTTTTTT. The gene calls are TRBV15 and TRBJ2-2; unclear D gene. V lost 4 bases, J lost 6 bases, and 9 bases lay in between. The CDR3 has 13 amino acids. CDR1 is LNHNV, CDR2 YYDKDF, per germline (reference sequence).

This clone appeared once. The V and J genes are TRBV28 and TRBJ1-4, with D perhaps TRBD1 (6 bases). V was cut by 6 bases and J by 3 bases, with 14 bases left in between. Germline lookup yields CDR1 MDHEN and CDR2 SYDVKM. This CDR3 has 15 amino acids. The CDR3, as DNA: TGTGCCAGCAGGGCGGGGGGGGCCTCTAATGAAAAACTGTTTTTT. Protein product: CASRAGGASNEKLFF. The complete variable domain, with remaining parts taken from reference TRBV28 and TRBJ1-4, reads DVKVTQSSRYLVKRTGEKVFLECVQDMDHENMFWYRQDPGLGLRLIYFSYDVKMKEKGDIPEGYSVSREKKERFSLILESASTNQTSMYLCASRAGGASNEKLFFGSGTQLSVL.

CDR3 residues: CASSLMAGSTPYEQYF. Written as DNA, the CDR3 is TGTGCCAGCAGTTTAATGGCTGGATCTACCCCATACGAGCAGTACTTC. The chain employs TRBV27 and TRBJ2-7, with D hard to call. V lost 2 bases to trimming and J lost 4 bases, with 18 bases between them. This CDR3 comprises 16 residues. Germline CDR1 reads MNHEY; CDR2 reads SMNVEV (reference sequence).